A single sample is the source of the 10 T cell receptor beta chains below, sequenced in a study of PD-1 blockade in classical Hodgkin lymphoma. The table came from immunoSEQ multiplex PCR; TCRdb's copy has only in-frame clones and leaves some out. Of more than 40,000 clones detected, roughly 72% appear once; the ten largest clones hold 2.8%. Every single patient, without exception, relapsed after autologous stem cell transplantation, and brentuximab vedotin exposure varied. The sequenced sample was peripheral blood mononuclear cells (PBMCs), obtained before the second cycle of nivolumab. These receptors came from a human donor with classical Hodgkin lymphoma.

This sequence joins TRBV19 and TRBJ1-3; tentatively, D is TRBD1 (6 bases). The CDR3 covers 15 residues. Per germline, CDR1 LNHDA and CDR2 SQIVND (reference sequence). Trimming removed 7 bases at V and 2 bases at J, with 15 bases between. CDR3 bases: TGTGCCAGTAATATTGGGGGCAGCGCTGGAAACACCATATATTTT. Translated, it gives CASNIGGSAGNTIYF.

This clone was seen a single time. The chain links TRBV4-2 to TRBJ1-2; D perhaps matches TRBD1 (6 bases). This CDR3 contains 18 residues. V lost 0 bases, J lost 6 bases, and 23 bases lay in between. Germline V gene lookup returns CDR1 LGHNA and CDR2 YNFKEQ. The chain's CDR3 is CASSQDRARGAEVDGYTF. The CDR3 DNA sequence: TGTGCCAGCAGCCAAGATCGGGCAAGGGGGGCTGAAGTGGATGGCTACACCTTC.

This clone occurred a few times. The rearrangement uses TRBV19 and TRBJ2-7, with no clear D. V dropped 1 base and J dropped 3 bases, with 13 bases sitting between them. Germline CDR1 LNHDA, CDR2 SQIVND (reference sequence). The CDR3 is 15 residues long. The CDR3: CASSIVYNSFYEQYF. CDR3 coding DNA: TGTGCCAGTAGTATAGTTTATAACAGTTTCTACGAGCAGTACTTC.

The V and J genes are TRBV4-3 and TRBJ1-1; D is uncertain. CDR1 and CDR2 (germline): LGHNA, YSLEER. Trimming pared 0 bases from V and 0 bases from J, leaving 5 bases between. The CDR3 runs 14 residues. The CDR3 here is CASSQDTLNTEAFF. The CDR3, as DNA: TGCGCCAGCAGCCAAGACACCTTGAACACTGAAGCTTTCTTT.

The V call is TRBV5-4, the J call TRBJ1-2; 7 positions match TRBD1. The V segment lost 2 bases and the J segment 5 bases; nucleotides outside the gene matches: 6. CDR3 size: 14 residues. Germline CDR1 is SGHNT and CDR2 is YYREEE (reference sequence). DNA for the CDR3: TGTGCCAGCAGCTTAGACAGGGATGGATATGGCTACACCTTC. It codes for CASSLDRDGYGYTF.

The chain links TRBV30 to TRBJ2-6; D unresolved. The germline V and J ends were trimmed by 0 bases and 4 bases, with 4 bases remaining between them. The CDR3 is made up of 13 amino acids. Germline V CDR1 and CDR2: GTSNPN, SVGIG (reference sequence). The CDR3 DNA sequence: TGTGCCTGGAGTGTTGGGGGGGCCAACGTCCTGACTTTC. Amino acid sequence: CAWSVGGANVLTF.

As for this clone: The sample carries other DNA sequences with the same CDR3. The rearrangement links TRBV9 to TRBJ2-7, with TRBD2 matching over 11 bases. Losses at the gene ends were 3 bases for V and 3 bases for J; bases not matched to a gene: 5. The CDR3 has 15 amino acids. The germline V gene has CDR1 SGDLS and CDR2 YYNGEE. CDR3 region: CASSAETSGSYEQYF. The CDR3 DNA follows: TGTGCCAGCAGCGCGGAAACTAGCGGGAGCTACGAGCAGTACTTC.

In its sample, this clone was seen a few times. At the DNA level, this CDR3 is encoded by other sequences in the same sample as well. The J gene is TRBJ2-7, the V gene TRBV2; D could derive from TRBD1 or TRBD2 (5 bases each). The germline gives CDR1 SNHLY, CDR2 FYNNEI. The CDR3 is 15 residues long. V lost 4 bases and J lost 5, with 18 bases in between. The CDR3 nucleotides read TGTGCCAGCAGTGGTGGTCGGGGCCCGCCTCACGAGCAGTACTTC. Encoded protein: CASSGGRGPPHEQYF.

This clone has just a few counts. This chain links TRBV5-6 with TRBJ2-2; D call uncertain. V was trimmed by 4 bases and J by 7 bases, leaving 8 bases between them. The germline gives CDR1 SGHDT, CDR2 YYEEEE. The CDR3 contains 12 residues. The CDR3 is CASSVANGELFF. The CDR3 nucleotides read TGTGCCAGCAGCGTTGCCAACGGGGAGCTGTTTTTT.

This clone was observed once. The CDR3 coding sequence is TGCGCCAGCAGTGAACAGGCCCTCTCCTACGAGCAGTACTTC. Its translation is CASSEQALSYEQYF. The chain combines TRBV10-2 with TRBJ2-7; possible D gene TRBD1, 5 bases. The CDR3 has 14 amino acids. Germline CDR1 reads WSHSY; CDR2 reads SAAADI. Trimming shortened V by 3 bases and J by 0 bases, and 9 bases separated the two germline ends.